The clone carrying this T cell receptor beta chain is identified as large (0.1 to 1%) from frequency. Its antigen is not known. The CDR3 is made up of 15 amino acids. Germline V gives CDR1 SGHTA, CDR2 FQGNSA. This sample was included in a study of CD8 T cells in cerebrospinal fluid in Alzheimer's disease. Confirmation of patient neurodegeneration relied on biomarkers such as neurofilament, amyloid-beta and tau. Whole-study findings and limits: Patients with mild cognitive impairment or Alzheimer's disease had a larger top CSF clone percentage than controls.

CSF cells underwent 10X single-cell V(D)J and 5' gene-expression profiling. After re-calling the 10x single-cell sequencing reads, TCRdb lists one entry per CDR3 protein, DNA absent. The sample holds about 510 distinct CDR3 sequences. The clonotype was recovered from a human donor with Alzheimer's disease. The chain combines TRBV7-2 with TRBJ2-1. Specimen: cerebrospinal fluid. This CDR3 reads CASSIDGQLHNEQFF.